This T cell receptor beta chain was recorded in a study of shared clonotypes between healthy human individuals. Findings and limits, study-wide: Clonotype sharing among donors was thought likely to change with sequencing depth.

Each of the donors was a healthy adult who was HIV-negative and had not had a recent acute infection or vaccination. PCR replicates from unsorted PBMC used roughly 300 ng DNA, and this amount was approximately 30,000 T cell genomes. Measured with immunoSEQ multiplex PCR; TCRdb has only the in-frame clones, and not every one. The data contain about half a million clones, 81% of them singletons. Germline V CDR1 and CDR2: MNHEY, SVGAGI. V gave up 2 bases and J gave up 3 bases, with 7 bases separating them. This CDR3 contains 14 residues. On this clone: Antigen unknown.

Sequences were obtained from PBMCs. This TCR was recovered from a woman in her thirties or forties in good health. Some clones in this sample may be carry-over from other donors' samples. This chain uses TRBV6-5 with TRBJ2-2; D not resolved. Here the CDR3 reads CASSYGPHTGELFF. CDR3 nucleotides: TGTGCCAGCAGTTACGGTCCACACACCGGGGAGCTGTTTTTT.